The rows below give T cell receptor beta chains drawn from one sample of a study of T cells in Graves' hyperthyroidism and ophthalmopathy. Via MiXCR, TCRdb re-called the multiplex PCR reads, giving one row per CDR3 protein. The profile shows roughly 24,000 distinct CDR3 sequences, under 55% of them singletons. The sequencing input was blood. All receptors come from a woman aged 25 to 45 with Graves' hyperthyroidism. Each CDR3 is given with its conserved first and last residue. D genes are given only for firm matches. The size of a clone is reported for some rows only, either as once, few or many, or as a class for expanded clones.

CASALSGRENEQYF TGTGCCAGCGCCCTTAGCGGGAGGGAAAACGAGCAGTACTTC TRBD2 many TRBJ2-7 TRBV6-1 14
CASSTHRVSEAFF TGTGCCAGCAGTACCCACAGGGTTTCTGAAGCTTTCTTT NA NA TRBJ1-1 TRBV27 13
CASSLGGNHYEQYF TGTGCCAGCAGTCTAGGGGGGAACCACTACGAGCAGTACTTC NA many TRBJ2-7 TRBV6-5 14
CASSDRWRGNTIYF TGTGCCAGCAGTGACAGGTGGCGAGGAAACACCATATATTTT NA NA TRBJ1-3 TRBV12-3/TRBV12-4 14
CASSPGQGVLEQYF TGTGCCAGCAGCCCGGGACAGGGCGTGTTGGAGCAGTACTTC TRBD1 NA TRBJ2-7 TRBV7-8 14
CASRLRTSGGGYNEQFF TGTGCCAGCAGGCTCCGGACTAGCGGGGGGGGATACAATGAGCAGTTCTTC TRBD2 many TRBJ2-1 TRBV6-6 17
CASSYSGTDEQYF TGTGCCAGCAGTTATTCGGGGACCGACGAGCAGTACTTC NA NA TRBJ2-7 TRBV6-9 13
CSATYNEQFF TGCAGTGCTACCTACAATGAGCAGTTCTTC NA NA TRBJ2-1 TRBV20-1 10
CASSELGGTGELFF TGTGCCAGCAGTGAGTTGGGAGGCACCGGGGAGCTGTTTTTT NA once TRBJ2-2 TRBV2 14
CASSQDVYREQFF TGTGCCAGCAGCCAAGATGTCTACCGTGAGCAGTTCTTC NA NA TRBJ2-1 TRBV14 13
CSASLAGAKNIQYF TGCAGTGCTAGTCTAGCGGGGGCCAAAAACATTCAGTACTTC TRBD2 many TRBJ2-4 TRBV20-1 14